The 8 T cell receptor beta chains presented below share a single source sample, sequenced in a study of regulatory T cells in long-lasting Graves disease. Specified time point: persistent/refractory GD, antithyroid drugs over 5 years with positive TRAb. The TCR library was made from RNA extracted from PBMCs. Investigators prepared the TCR beta libraries by applying iRepertoire HTBI primers and Arm-PCR of CDR3 regions. TCRdb itself ran the multiplex PCR reads through MiXCR, one entry per CDR3 protein. Of hundreds of thousands of distinct CDR3 sequences in the sample, around 21% are singletons; the top ten hold 7% to 10%. Material: peripheral blood mononuclear cells (PBMCs), obtained when the disease was refractory, from a patient treated with antithyroid drugs. The source of these receptors is a female donor with Graves disease.

This clonotype was counted many times. The genes are TRBV11-2 and TRBJ2-2; 10 nucleotides agree with TRBD2. CDR3 length: 16 amino acids. Germline V gives CDR1 SGHAT, CDR2 FQNNGV. The V and J ends lost 5 bases and 5 bases, in that order; junction bases with no gene match: 8. CDR3 sequence reads: CASSAYSSGSTGELFF. CDR3 nucleotide sequence: TGTGCCAGCAGCGCCTACTCTAGCGGGAGTACCGGGGAGCTGTTTTTT. Full variable domain (rest looked up from reference TRBV11-2 and TRBJ2-2): EAGVAQSPRYKIIEKRQSVAFWCNPISGHATLYWYQQILGQGPKLLIQFQNNGVVDDSQLPKDRFSAERLKGVDSTLKIQPAKLEDSAVYLCASSAYSSGSTGELFFGEGSRLTVL.

This clonotype has just a few counts. The chain combines TRBV29-1 with TRBJ1-2; 7 bases align to TRBD1. V shed 6 bases and J 13 bases; nucleotides not matched to a gene: 5. This CDR3 comprises 9 residues. CDR1 is SQVTM, CDR2 ANQGSEA, per germline. CDR3 nucleotides: TGCAGCGTGGGACAGCCAGTCACCTTC. Its translation is CSVGQPVTF.

The J gene is TRBJ2-1, the V gene TRBV6-1, with D possibly TRBD2 on 6 matching bases. Germline V gene sequence: CDR1 MNHNS, CDR2 SASEGT. V was cut by 5 bases and J by 0 bases, with 8 bases left in between. The CDR3 covers 14 residues. The CDR3 sequence: CASSTGSSYNEQFF. CDR3 coding DNA: TGTGCCAGCAGTACCGGGAGCTCCTACAATGAGCAGTTCTTC.

This chain connects TRBV30 to TRBJ2-2; D is possibly TRBD2 (6 bases). Trimming cost V 3 bases and J 2 bases, with 10 bases left between them. This CDR3 is 14 amino acids long. Germline loops: CDR1 GTSNPN, CDR2 SVGIG (reference sequence). In DNA form, the CDR3 reads TGTGCCTGGAGACTAGCTCCCAACACCGGGGAGCTGTTTTTT. This translates into CAWRLAPNTGELFF.

This clonotype was picked up many times. This rearrangement joins TRBV6-1 to TRBJ2-2, with D unclear. CDR3 length: 16 amino acids. Germline CDR1 MNHNS, CDR2 SASEGT. V was trimmed by 6 bases and J by 0 bases, leaving 14 bases between them. CDR3 loop: CASRREEFANTGELFF. The CDR3 nucleotides are TGTGCCAGCAGACGAGAGGAATTCGCGAACACCGGGGAGCTGTTTTTT.

The rearrangement uses TRBV9 and TRBJ1-1, with 7 nucleotides matching TRBD1. CDR3 length: 17 residues. The V segment lost 3 bases and the J segment 0 bases; nucleotides outside the gene matches: 11. Germline loops: CDR1 SGDLS, CDR2 YYNGEE. The CDR3 nucleotides read TGTGCCAGCAGCGCCGCCGGGACAGAGCTCTTGAACACTGAAGCTTTCTTT. This translates into CASSAAGTELLNTEAFF.

This clonotype has ten or more counts. The chain uses TRBV12-3 or TRBV12-4 and TRBJ2-7; D may be TRBD1 or TRBD2 (7 bases each). The CDR3 has 15 residues. V lost 7 bases and J lost 2, with 18 bases in between. In DNA form, the CDR3 reads TGTGCCAGCAAAAGACAGGGAGGGGATCCCTACGAGCAGTACTTC. Protein sequence: CASKRQGGDPYEQYF.

V gene TRBV7-2 combines with J gene TRBJ1-1, with D tentatively TRBD1 (6 bases). V was pared by 5 bases and J by 2 bases, with 15 bases between. Per the germline V gene, CDR1 is SGHTA and CDR2 is FQGNSA. The CDR3 loop spans 15 amino acids. The DNA for the CDR3 is TGTGCCAGCAGCCCCGGAGGACAGACCAACACTGAAGCTTTCTTT. This encodes CASSPGGQTNTEAFF.